This T cell receptor (beta chain) was found in a study of patients with pleural tuberculosis (dated by TCRdb to between 2012 and 2015). This clonotype appeared many times. The antigen it binds to is not known. No much larger clonotype is one base removed from it; base qualities were not supplied. The listed sequencing device is Illumina Genome Analyzer IIx. TCRdb passed the public sequencing reads through fastp at Q25 and MiXCR, retaining productive beta sequences. A single entry per CDR3 protein holds the most common genes and DNA from its merged rows. The sample table lists just under 30,000 distinct CDR3 sequences, about 20% of them with a count of one. Roughly 4% of the sample lies in the top ten. Trimming at the junction amounts to 3 bases on V and 8 bases on J, and the germline ends lie 16 bases apart. From the germline V gene (reference sequence), CDR1 is LGHDT and CDR2 is YNNKEL. There are 14 amino acids in the CDR3, from cysteine to phenylalanine inclusive. Kept here is only the CDR3 DNA, which spans 42 bases and is read in frame from base 1.

The TCR comes from a human donor with pleural tuberculosis. Sequences were obtained from peripheral blood. The rearranged segments are TRBV3-1 and TRBJ1-1; no D segment can be confidently identified. This receptor has the CDR3 CASSQDPVPGEAFF. Here is the DNA: TGTGCCAGCAGCCAGGACCCCGTTCCGGGGGAAGCTTTCTTT.